These 31 T cell receptor beta chains were sequenced from one sample in a study of blood T cells in healthy people across ages. Using a J-beta primer mix together with a sample-barcoded 5' primer, a second PCR was run for roughly 6 to 11 cycles. TCRdb used MiXCR to reprocess the 5' RACE reads, holding one entry per CDR3 protein. The data contain 1.5 million to 2 million distinct CDR3 sequences, 30% to 35% of them singletons. The sequencing sample was made of blood. The receptors were sampled from a woman between 25 and 40 years old in good health.

Worth noting for this clonotype: This may arise from a read error, as a much more abundant clone is one base away. The J gene is TRBJ2-5, the V gene TRBV20-1; no firm D call. The CDR3 length is 11 residues. Germline V gives CDR1 DFQATT, CDR2 SNEGSKA (reference sequence). CDR3 DNA sequence: TGCAGGGCTCAGTACCAAGAGACCCAGTACTTC. This sequence encodes CRAQYQETQYF.

There are a few counts of this clonotype. The rearrangement links TRBV3-1 to TRBJ2-7; TRBD2 matches 7 bases. This CDR3 is 14 amino acids long. The germline V gene encodes CDR1 LGHDT and CDR2 YNNKEL (reference sequence). V lost 4 bases and J lost 2; bases outside the gene matches: 5. The CDR3 loop is CASSREGGPYEQYF. The CDR3 nucleotides read TGTGCCAGCAGCCGGGAGGGAGGACCCTACGAGCAGTACTTC.

V is TRBV7-9 and J is TRBJ2-2, with a weak D call TRBD1 (5 bases). V lost 4 bases, J lost 5 bases, and 14 bases lay in between. There are 15 residues in the CDR3. Germline V gives CDR1 SEHNR, CDR2 FQNEAQ (reference sequence). The CDR3 sequence: CASSSHGQGTGELFF. Here the CDR3 DNA reads TGTGCCAGCAGCTCACACGGGCAGGGAACCGGGGAGCTGTTTTTT.

The rearrangement links TRBV20-1 to TRBJ1-2; 8 bases match TRBD1. Trimming cost V 0 bases and J 3 bases; bases outside gene matches: 6. Germline V CDR1 and CDR2: DFQATT, SNEGSKA (reference sequence). The CDR3 runs to 15 residues. The DNA of the CDR3 is TGCAGTGCTAGAGAGAAGGACAGGGTCTACTATGGCTACACCTTC. Encoded protein: CSAREKDRVYYGYTF.

The CDR3 nucleotides read TGCAGCGTGTCCACAGGTGCCTGGGGTGAAAAACTGTTTTTT. Translating gives CSVSTGAWGEKLFF. This rearrangement joins TRBV29-1 to TRBJ1-4; tentatively, D is TRBD1 (5 bases). V was trimmed by 6 bases and J by 7 bases, leaving 18 bases between them. From germline, CDR1 is SQVTM and CDR2 ANQGSEA. CDR3 length: 14 residues.

This rearrangement joins TRBV7-9 to TRBJ2-7, with a tentative D call TRBD1 (6 bases). This CDR3 spans 13 amino acids. Trimming removed 7 bases at V and 2 bases at J, with 12 bases between. Germline lookup yields CDR1 SEHNR and CDR2 FQNEAQ (reference sequence). The CDR3 reads CASNRDKPYEQYF. CDR3 nucleotide sequence: TGTGCCAGCAACCGGGACAAACCCTACGAGCAGTACTTC.

This chain uses TRBV24-1 with TRBJ2-7, with D unclear. Germline V gives CDR1 KGHDR, CDR2 SFDVKD. The CDR3 runs 13 residues. Trimming removed 5 bases from V and 7 bases from J, with 14 bases in between. The CDR3, as DNA: TGTGCCACCAGTGCCCCGAAAACAGATGAGCAGTACTTC. Encoded protein: CATSAPKTDEQYF.

A single count supports this clonotype. CDR3 region: CSARTGLSRYEQYF. The CDR3 DNA reads as TGCAGTGCTAGGACGGGACTCTCCCGCTACGAGCAGTACTTC. This rearrangement joins TRBV20-1 to TRBJ2-5; possibly TRBD2 for D (6 bases). With the DNA end fitting TRBJ2-7 better, the J assignment may be wrong. The length of the CDR3 is 14 residues. Germline values: CDR1 DFQATT, CDR2 SNEGSKA (reference sequence).

As for this clonotype: Since no conserved phenylalanine or tryptophan closes the CDR3, a read error is the likely cause. This sequence joins TRBV5-1 and TRBJ2-6; D might be TRBD2 (5 bases). The CDR3 runs to 18 residues. V was cut by 5 bases and J by 0 bases, with 18 bases left in between. Germline V lookup: CDR1 SGHRS, CDR2 YFSETQ. CDR3 protein: CASRPRGPTNSGANVLTS. The CDR3 coding sequence is TGCGCCAGCAGGCCGAGAGGGCCTACCAACTCTGGGGCCAACGTCCTGACTTCC.

The rearrangement joins TRBV27 to TRBJ2-7, with no clear D. Between the trimmed V and J ends, which lost 7 bases and 2 bases, there was a span of 6 bases. The germline CDR1 and CDR2 sequences are MNHEY and SMNVEV (reference sequence). The length of the CDR3 is 11 residues. In DNA form, the CDR3 reads TGTGCCAGCATGAGCCCCTACGAGCAGTACTTC. Amino acid sequence: CASMSPYEQYF.

The chain couples TRBV18 to TRBJ1-1; D is perhaps TRBD1 (6 bases). CDR1 is KGHSH, CDR2 LQKENI, per germline. The CDR3 is made up of 12 amino acids. Trimming stripped 6 bases from V and 10 bases from J, with 15 bases between. The CDR3 region is CASSPREGGAFF. Written as DNA, the CDR3 is TGTGCCAGCTCCCCTAGGGAGGGGGGAGCTTTCTTT.

V and J are TRBV7-9 and TRBJ1-5; TRBD1 matches 12 bases. This CDR3 spans 17 amino acids. V gave up 3 bases and J gave up 2 bases; unmatched junction bases: 5. Germline CDR1 is SEHNR and CDR2 is FQNEAQ (reference sequence). The CDR3 DNA reads TGTGCCAGCAGCTTGGGGGACAGGGGGCGCGGCAATCAGCCCCAGCATTTT. Translating gives CASSLGDRGRGNQPQHF.

This chain connects TRBV20-1 to TRBJ2-7, with D perhaps TRBD1 (6 bases). V was trimmed by 4 bases and J by 7 bases, leaving 23 bases between them. CDR1 DFQATT and CDR2 SNEGSKA come from the germline V gene (reference sequence). This CDR3 has 15 amino acids. The CDR3 region has the DNA TGCAGTGCTATCTTACCACAGGGCCCTTCAGAAGAGCAGTACTTC. Its translation is CSAILPQGPSEEQYF.

This sequence joins TRBV10-3 and TRBJ2-5; no clear D gene. From germline, CDR1 is ENHRY and CDR2 SYGVKD. Between the trimmed V and J ends, which lost 5 bases and 1 base, there was a span of 8 bases. This CDR3 comprises 13 residues. CDR3 sequence (DNA): TGTGCCATCAGTCCCAGCGCCCAAGAGACCCAGTACTTC. It is translated as CAISPSAQETQYF.

The rearrangement uses TRBV6-1 and TRBJ2-3, with 8 bases identical to TRBD2. V shed 2 bases and J 0 bases; nucleotides not matched to a gene: 4. The V gene's germline CDR1 is MNHNS and CDR2 SASEGT. The CDR3 is 16 amino acids. The CDR3 DNA follows: TGTGCCAGCAGTGAATGGGCTAGCGGGAGCACAGATACGCAGTATTTT. Translated: CASSEWASGSTDTQYF.

This clonotype was seen just once. At one of its ends the junction is not consistent with the germline gene, which may arise from a read error. The chain joins TRBV12-3 or TRBV12-4 to TRBJ2-1; 12 nucleotides align to TRBD1. The CDR3 is 14 amino acids. In nucleotides, the CDR3 is TGTGCCGGCAGTTTTGGGACAGGGGGCTACGAGCAGTTCTTC. Translation: CAGSFGTGGYEQFF.

The V call is TRBV6-1, the J call TRBJ1-2, with 7 positions matching TRBD1. Losses at the gene ends were 6 bases for V and 5 bases for J; bases not matched to a gene: 6. The CDR3 spans 13 residues. CDR1 MNHNS and CDR2 SASEGT come from the germline V gene. CDR3 loop: CASRITGEYGYTF. For the CDR3, the DNA is TGTGCCAGCAGGATTACAGGGGAGTATGGCTACACCTTC.

Comment on this clonotype: One end of the junction is discordant with germline, which a read error may explain. This chain connects TRBV20-1 to TRBJ1-2; 8 bases fit TRBD1. Per germline, CDR1 DFQATT and CDR2 SNEGSKA (reference sequence). This CDR3 has 16 amino acids. CDR3 sequence reads: CSARAGQGTLAYDYTF. The CDR3 DNA follows: TGCAGTGCTAGGGCTGGACAGGGTACCCTGGCCTATGACTACACCTTC.

A few counts support this clonotype. The chain links TRBV5-1 to TRBJ2-1; 11 bases align to TRBD2. The CDR3 has 18 residues. J gave up 6 bases and V 1 base, and 12 bases lay outside the gene matches. Germline CDR1 SGHRS, CDR2 YFSETQ. The DNA of the CDR3 is TGCGCCAGCAGCTTGCCCCTTCCAACTAGCGGGAGCGTCAATGAGCAGTTCTTC. It codes for CASSLPLPTSGSVNEQFF.

This clonotype occurred once. One end of the junction does not line up with germline, which may come from a read error. The J gene is TRBJ2-5, the V gene TRBV6-5, with a weak D call TRBD1 (5 bases). The germline CDR1 and CDR2 sequences are MNHEY and SVGAGI. This CDR3 is built from 13 residues. For the CDR3, the DNA is TGTGCCAGCAGGTACTTCTCAGGGGAGACCCAGTACTTC. It codes for CASRYFSGETQYF.

This sequence joins TRBV9 and TRBJ2-5; D call uncertain. Germline lookup yields CDR1 SGDLS and CDR2 YYNGEE. CDR3 size: 12 residues. Trimming pared 3 bases from V and 11 bases from J, leaving 14 bases between. DNA for the CDR3: TGTGCCAGCAGCGGAGCAAGGGAAGTGCAGTACTTC. Translation: CASSGAREVQYF.

This chain uses TRBV6-2 or TRBV6-3 with TRBJ2-7; D is unresolved. The CDR3 covers 15 residues. Germline assignment: CDR1 MNHEY and CDR2 SVGEGT. The germline V and J ends were trimmed by 2 bases and 6 bases, with 17 bases remaining between them. The CDR3: CASSYVNSATAEQYF. Written as DNA, the CDR3 is TGTGCCAGCAGTTACGTGAACTCCGCCACCGCCGAGCAGTACTTC.

The J gene is TRBJ2-1, the V gene TRBV5-1; 9 bases are shared with TRBD1. The J segment lost 7 bases and the V segment lost 3 bases, leaving 5 bases of the junction unmatched. CDR1 and CDR2 (germline): SGHRS, YFSETQ. This CDR3 is 14 amino acids long. The CDR3 sequence: CASSSGDRANEQFF. CDR3 DNA sequence: TGCGCCAGCAGCTCGGGGGACAGGGCGAATGAGCAGTTCTTC.

The chain joins TRBV7-8 to TRBJ2-1; 10 positions agree with TRBD1. Germline V gene data show CDR1 as SGHVS and CDR2 as FQNEAQ. The CDR3 has 15 amino acids. Trimming at V came to 5 bases and at J to 8 bases, leaving 9 bases not matched to a gene. CDR3 bases: TGTGCCAGCAGCCCTCGACAGGGGGCTTGCTATGAGCAGTTCTTC. It codes for CASSPRQGACYEQFF.

The chain links TRBV3-1 to TRBJ2-1, with 9 bases fitting TRBD2. The CDR3 spans 15 residues. V shed 1 base, J shed 5 bases, and the junction held 3 bases outside the gene matches. Looked up from germline, CDR1 is LGHDT and CDR2 is YNNKEL (reference sequence). The CDR3 DNA sequence: TGTGCCAGCAGCCAAGTTAGCGGGAGAAACAATGAGCAGTTCTTC. Amino acids: CASSQVSGRNNEQFF.

The V call is TRBV20-1, the J call TRBJ1-6, with a possible D match to TRBD1 (5 bases). V was pared by 5 bases and J by 9 bases, with 23 bases between. The CDR3 spans 16 residues. Germline lookup yields CDR1 DFQATT and CDR2 SNEGSKA (reference sequence). CDR3 in DNA: TGCAGTGCTGTCGGGACTTCAGGAAAGGGTGGTTCACCCCTCCACTTT. Translating gives CSAVGTSGKGGSPLHF.

This clonotype was seen a handful of times. The J gene is TRBJ2-7, the V gene TRBV4-1; no firm D call. Trimming removed 2 bases at V and 0 bases at J, with 11 bases between. Looked up from germline, CDR1 is MGHRA and CDR2 is YSYEKL. The CDR3 runs to 15 residues. CDR3 protein: CASSQTPRSSYEQYF. CDR3 coding DNA: TGCGCCAGCAGCCAAACCCCCAGGAGCTCCTACGAGCAGTACTTC.

This chain links TRBV24-1 with TRBJ2-1; perhaps TRBD2 as D (5 bases). There are 14 residues in the CDR3. Germline lookup yields CDR1 KGHDR and CDR2 SFDVKD. Trimming took off 2 bases at V and 6 bases at J, with 10 bases between the two ends. The CDR3 region is CATSDYNTSNEQFF. CDR3 bases: TGTGCCACCAGTGATTACAATACTAGCAATGAGCAGTTCTTC.

The chain employs TRBV20-1 and TRBJ2-3; 12 nucleotides line up with TRBD2. The germline CDR1 and CDR2 sequences are DFQATT and SNEGSKA (reference sequence). Trimming took 8 bases from V and 7 from J; bases not matched to a gene: 7. The CDR3 is 13 amino acids. The CDR3 DNA follows: TGCAGTACCCTAGCGGGGGGGCCGAATACGCAGTATTTT. It specifies CSTLAGGPNTQYF.

A few counts support this clonotype. The chain recombines TRBV2 with TRBJ2-3; TRBD2 matches at 10 bases. From germline, CDR1 is SNHLY and CDR2 FYNNEI. The CDR3 extends over 18 amino acids. The ends lost 1 base at V and 7 bases at J; junction bases unmatched: 14. The CDR3 loop is CASSEGLAGSPGSHTQYF. The CDR3, as DNA: TGTGCCAGCAGTGAAGGACTAGCGGGTTCACCAGGGTCACATACGCAGTATTTT.

Worth noting for this clonotype: A much larger clone differs from this one at a single base, so this may be a read error. This chain joins TRBV7-6 and TRBJ2-1; 7 positions match TRBD2. The V segment lost 1 base and the J segment 5 bases; nucleotides outside the gene matches: 11. This CDR3 is 17 amino acids long. The germline CDR1 and CDR2 sequences are SGHVS and FNYEAQ. DNA for the CDR3: TGTGCCAGCAGCTTAGGTGGCGGGAGAGGTAGGCACAATGAGCAGTTCTTC. Translation: CASSLGGGRGRHNEQFF.